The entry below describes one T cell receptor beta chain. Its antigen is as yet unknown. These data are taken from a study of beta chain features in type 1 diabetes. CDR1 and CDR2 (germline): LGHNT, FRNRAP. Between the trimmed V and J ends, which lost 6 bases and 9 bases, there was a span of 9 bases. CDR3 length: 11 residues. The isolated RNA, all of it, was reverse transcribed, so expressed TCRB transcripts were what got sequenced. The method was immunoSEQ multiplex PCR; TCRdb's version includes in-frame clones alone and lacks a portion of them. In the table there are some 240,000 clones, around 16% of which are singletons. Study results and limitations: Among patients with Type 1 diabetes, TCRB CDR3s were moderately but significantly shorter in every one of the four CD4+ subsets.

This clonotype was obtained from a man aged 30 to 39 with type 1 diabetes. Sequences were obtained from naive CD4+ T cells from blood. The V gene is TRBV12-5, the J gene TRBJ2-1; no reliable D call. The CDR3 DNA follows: TGTGCTAGTGGAGAGTGGGGTGAGCAGTTCTTC. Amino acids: CASGEWGEQFF.